This passage covers 31 T cell receptor beta chains from one sample sequenced in a study of breast tumors, draining lymph nodes, adjacent tissues. In TCRdb, the multiplex PCR reads were re-called with MiXCR into one record per CDR3 protein. This table holds some 170,000 distinct CDR3 sequences, around a third found once. Breast cancer patients provided tissue from their axillary draining lymph nodes. Sequencing was performed on axillary lymph node tissue. These receptors all come from a female donor with breast cancer. Some clones in this sample may be carry-over from other donors' samples.

This clonotype was counted a few times. The rearrangement joins TRBV6-6 to TRBJ2-2; a possible D gene is TRBD2 (6 bases). The CDR3 contains 18 residues. V was pared by 4 bases and J by 4 bases, with 22 bases between. Germline values: CDR1 MNHNY, CDR2 SVGAGI (reference sequence). For the CDR3, the DNA is TGTGCCAGCAGTTTTCCCATCCGTACTAGCAGTGGCACCGGGGAGCTGTTTTTT. Translation: CASSFPIRTSSGTGELFF.

The rearrangement uses TRBV3-1 and TRBJ2-3, with D maybe TRBD2 (7 bases). The germline CDR1 and CDR2 sequences are LGHDT and YNNKEL (reference sequence). The CDR3 contains 16 residues. Trimming removed 1 base from V and 4 bases from J, with 15 bases in between. The CDR3 DNA reads as TGTGCCAGCAGCCAAGGTTCCCTAGGGGGGGCAGATACGCAGTATTTT. This codes for CASSQGSLGGADTQYF.

Ten or more counts support this clonotype. This sequence joins TRBV12-3 or TRBV12-4 and TRBJ1-2; no firm D call. Trimming took off 5 bases at V and 8 bases at J, with 12 bases between the two ends. The CDR3 has 12 residues. CDR3 residues: CASSHLQRGYTF. CDR3 nucleotides: TGTGCCAGCAGTCATCTCCAACGCGGCTACACCTTC.

The chain couples TRBV20-1 to TRBJ2-3; maybe TRBD2 (7 bases). Looked up from germline, CDR1 is DFQATT and CDR2 is SNEGSKA (reference sequence). This CDR3 comprises 13 residues. V lost 6 bases, J lost 3 bases, and 13 bases lay in between. This chain's CDR3 is CSASRGGTDTQYF. The CDR3, as DNA: TGCAGTGCCTCAAGGGGGGGGACAGATACGCAGTATTTT.

This clonotype came up many times. The chain employs TRBV19 and TRBJ1-2; D gene unclear. The V end was cut by 0 bases, the J end by 4 bases, with 6 bases between. CDR3 size: 13 residues. CDR1 is LNHDA, CDR2 SQIVND, per germline (reference sequence). The CDR3 region is CASSIDPGYGYTF. Here the CDR3 DNA reads TGTGCCAGTAGTATAGATCCCGGCTATGGCTACACCTTC.

This sequence joins TRBV28 and TRBJ1-1; D not certain. The CDR3 is made up of 12 amino acids. Trimming stripped 2 bases from V and 11 bases from J, with 12 bases between. Germline lookup yields CDR1 MDHEN and CDR2 SYDVKM. CDR3 sequence reads: CASSLLGTWAFF. CDR3 coding DNA: TGTGCCAGCAGTTTACTGGGAACCTGGGCTTTCTTT.

This clonotype was seen at least ten times. This chain connects TRBV4-2 to TRBJ2-3, with 11 bases aligning to TRBD2. The CDR3 is made up of 17 amino acids. Per the germline V gene, CDR1 is LGHNA and CDR2 is YNFKEQ. The junction had 8 bases not matched to a gene; V was cut back by 4 bases and J by 2 bases. DNA of the CDR3: TGTGCCAGCAGCCGAGGGGGGACTAGCGGTACCACAGATACGCAGTATTTT. Amino acid sequence: CASSRGGTSGTTDTQYF.

V and J are TRBV24-1 and TRBJ2-4; the match to TRBD1 covers 11 bases. CDR3 length: 16 amino acids. Germline V gene sequence: CDR1 KGHDR, CDR2 SFDVKD. Germline trimming cut 9 bases from V and 2 bases from J; bases unmatched to any gene: 8. The DNA of the CDR3 is TGTGCCACCGATGTTGGGACAGGGGGTACCAAAAACATTCAGTACTTC. It specifies CATDVGTGGTKNIQYF.

The sample holds many counts of this clonotype. This chain uses TRBV2 with TRBJ2-1; D uncertain. The germline V gene encodes CDR1 SNHLY and CDR2 FYNNEI. V was pared by 2 bases and J by 6 bases, with 5 bases between. The CDR3 covers 12 residues. CDR3 loop: CASSEMANEQFF. The CDR3, as DNA: TGTGCCAGCAGTGAAATGGCCAATGAGCAGTTCTTC.

This clonotype was picked up one time. A read error is possible here, since a much larger clone lies one base away. The chain couples TRBV6-5 to TRBJ1-2, with a tentative D call TRBD1 (6 bases). CDR1 MNHEY and CDR2 SVGAGI come from the germline V gene. CDR3 size: 13 residues. DNA for the CDR3: TGTGTCAGCAGTTACGGAGGGGGGGGTGGCTACACCTTC. It encodes CVSSYGGGGGYTF.

As regards this clonotype: It may be a read error: a sequence one base away is much more abundant. The V call is TRBV11-3, the J call TRBJ2-1, with 9 bases lining up with TRBD2. The CDR3 consists of 14 residues. CDR1 is SGHNT, CDR2 YENEEA, per germline. For the CDR3, the DNA is TGTGCCAGCAGCTTAGTAGCGGGAGAGAATGAGCAGCTCTTC. Translation: CASSLVAGENEQLF.

Note on this clonotype: The junction departs from germline at one end; a sequencing error may be responsible. The CDR3 protein is CASSAPDRAGETPYF. Here the CDR3 DNA reads TGTGCCAGCAGCGCCCCGGACAGGGCAGGGGAGACCCCGTACTTC. The chain employs TRBV9 and TRBJ2-5; 8 bases are a match to TRBD1. Germline values: CDR1 SGDLS, CDR2 YYNGEE. The CDR3 is 15 amino acids.

This clonotype came up many times. The rearrangement uses TRBV2 and TRBJ1-5; D is undetermined. The CDR3 is 15 amino acids. Germline CDR1 SNHLY, CDR2 FYNNEI. With 7 bases removed from V and 6 bases from J, the gap between germline ends came to 19 bases. CDR3 nucleotides: TGTGCCAGCACGGCTCATCGGGCGGAAGGTCAGCCCCAGCATTTT. Translated: CASTAHRAEGQPQHF. Together with reference TRBV2 and TRBJ1-5, the CDR3 gives the full variable domain: EPEVTQTPSHQVTQMGQEVILRCVPISNHLYFYWYRQILGQKVEFLVSFYNNEISEKSEIFDDQFSVERPDGSNFTLKIRSTKLEDSAMYFCASTAHRAEGQPQHFGDGTRLSIL.

This clonotype was recorded at least ten times. The J gene is TRBJ2-7, the V gene TRBV6-5; 8 bases are shared with TRBD2. The CDR3 length is 14 residues. The trim removed 5 bases at V and 0 bases at J, leaving 3 bases unmatched. Per germline, CDR1 MNHEY and CDR2 SVGAGI. CDR3 protein: CASSPGGASYEQYF. CDR3 sequence (DNA): TGTGCCAGCAGTCCGGGAGGGGCCTCCTACGAGCAGTACTTC.

This clonotype showed up many times. V and J are TRBV20-1 and TRBJ2-3; D may be TRBD1 or TRBD2 (5 bases each). The CDR3 spans 15 residues. Germline loops: CDR1 DFQATT, CDR2 SNEGSKA (reference sequence). Trimming removed 1 base from V and 1 base from J, with 12 bases in between. The CDR3 DNA reads as TGCAGTGCTAGAGTCGGGACGGTACGCACAGATACGCAGTATTTT. This sequence encodes CSARVGTVRTDTQYF.

The chain uses TRBV7-9 and TRBJ2-2; 8 bases fit TRBD2. Per the germline V gene, CDR1 is SEHNR and CDR2 is FQNEAQ (reference sequence). The CDR3 runs 14 residues. V shed 3 bases, J shed 7 bases, and the junction held 4 bases outside the gene matches. The CDR3 here is CASSFAAGGGELFF. In DNA, the CDR3 is TGTGCCAGCAGCTTCGCGGCGGGGGGCGGGGAGCTGTTTTTT.

Remarks on this clonotype: A read error may account for a junction end that differs from germline. J is TRBJ1-4 and V is TRBV20-1, with 8 nucleotides matching TRBD1. The CDR3 is made up of 11 amino acids. Germline V CDR1 and CDR2: DFQATT, SNEGSKA (reference sequence). The CDR3 protein is CSAGDRGKLFF. CDR3 nucleotide sequence: TGCAGTGCTGGAGACAGGGGAAAACTGTTTTTT.

This clonotype came up many times. The chain is built from TRBV30 and TRBJ2-4; tentative D call: TRBD2 (5 bases). CDR1 is GTSNPN, CDR2 SVGIG, per germline (reference sequence). The CDR3 loop spans 12 amino acids. V gave up 2 bases and J gave up 7 bases, with 9 bases separating them. The CDR3 DNA sequence: TGTGCCTGGAGTATTCGGAGGAACATTCAGTACTTC. It yields the protein CAWSIRRNIQYF.

This clonotype was counted once. V gene TRBV7-9 combines with J gene TRBJ1-5; 10 nucleotides line up with TRBD1. Germline CDR1 and CDR2: SEHNR and FQNEAQ (reference sequence). This CDR3 has 16 amino acids. V shed 2 bases and J 11 bases; nucleotides not matched to a gene: 12. CDR3 protein: CASSLPRDRGRETQHF. CDR3 in DNA: TGTGCCAGCAGCTTACCCCGGGACAGGGGTAGGGAGACCCAGCATTTT.

This clonotype was detected many times. V gene TRBV24-1 combines with J gene TRBJ2-5; D possibly corresponds to TRBD1 (5 bases). V lost 2 bases and J 0 bases, leaving 9 bases between the germline ends. Germline CDR1 KGHDR, CDR2 SFDVKD. The CDR3 contains 15 residues. Written as DNA, the CDR3 is TGTGCCACCAGTGATTCGACAGCCTACCAAGAGACCCAGTACTTC. It yields the protein CATSDSTAYQETQYF.

This clonotype was seen ten or more times. This chain links TRBV13 with TRBJ2-7; D is possibly TRBD1 or TRBD2 (5 bases each). The CDR3 sequence is 14 residues long. CDR1 and CDR2 from the germline V gene are PRHDT and FYEKMQ (reference sequence). V shed 4 bases and J shed 6 bases, with 16 bases lying between them. In nucleotides, the CDR3 is TGTGCCAGCAGCTCCCGGGACGTTTCATTCGAGCAGTACTTC. Its translation: CASSSRDVSFEQYF.

The chain couples TRBV19 to TRBJ2-2; no firm D call. CDR1 is LNHDA, CDR2 SQIVND, per germline (reference sequence). This CDR3 contains 16 residues. V gave up 5 bases and J gave up 1 base, with 14 bases separating them. CDR3 nucleotide sequence: TGTGCCAGTAGTCCTCTCCAGACGGGGAACACCGGGGAGCTGTTTTTT. Translation: CASSPLQTGNTGELFF.

The chain employs TRBV24-1 and TRBJ2-7; 12 nucleotides line up with TRBD1. Per germline, CDR1 KGHDR and CDR2 SFDVKD. This CDR3 spans 14 amino acids. The junction had 6 bases not matched to a gene; V was cut back by 7 bases and J by 6 bases. The CDR3 DNA sequence: TGTGCCACCAGCGGGACAGGGGGCTTTGGCGAGCAGTACTTC. It codes for CATSGTGGFGEQYF.

For this clonotype: Since a much larger clone is just one base distant, this may be a read error. V gene TRBV18 combines with J gene TRBJ1-3; D gene ambiguous. CDR1 and CDR2 from the germline V gene are KGHSH and LQKENI. The CDR3 sequence is 16 residues long. CDR3 bases: TGTACCAGCTCACGGTCCGGGAAGTTCTCTGGAAACACCATATATTTT. Translating gives CTSSRSGKFSGNTIYF.

This clonotype appeared many times. This chain connects TRBV9 to TRBJ2-1, with 9 bases fitting TRBD1. The CDR3 extends over 15 amino acids. With V trimmed by 4 bases and J by 9 bases, 11 bases remained unmatched. Looked up from germline, CDR1 is SGDLS and CDR2 is YYNGEE. The CDR3 DNA is TGTGCCAGCAGCTGGGCGGGACAGGGCGTTTTTGAGCAGTTCTTC. Amino acids: CASSWAGQGVFEQFF.

The chain carries TRBV10-3 and TRBJ2-3; the D gene is possibly TRBD1 (6 bases). This CDR3 spans 16 amino acids. Germline CDR1 reads ENHRY; CDR2 reads SYGVKD. Between the trimmed V and J ends, which lost 2 bases and 5 bases, there was a span of 17 bases. The DNA for the CDR3 is TGTGCCATCAGTGAGCCATCCCGAGAAGGGGGAGATACGCAGTATTTT. This sequence encodes CAISEPSREGGDTQYF.

The chain uses TRBV5-6 and TRBJ2-6; 11 bases are shared with TRBD2. There are 18 residues in the CDR3. V shed 2 bases and J 4 bases; nucleotides not matched to a gene: 8. CDR1 and CDR2 from the germline V gene are SGHDT and YYEEEE. This CDR3 is CASSLGLAGFTGANVLTF. DNA for the CDR3: TGTGCCAGCAGCTTAGGACTAGCGGGCTTCACCGGGGCCAACGTCCTGACTTTC. Full variable domain (remainder filled in from reference TRBV5-6 and TRBJ2-6): DAGVTQSPTHLIKTRGQQVTLRCSPKSGHDTVSWYQQALGQGPQFIFQYYEEEERQRGNFPDRFSGHQFPNYSSELNVNALLLGDSALYLCASSLGLAGFTGANVLTFGAGSRLTVL.

This clonotype was observed at least ten times. The chain employs TRBV29-1 and TRBJ2-6; 8 positions match TRBD1. The CDR3 spans 16 residues. The trim removed 5 bases at V and 0 bases at J, leaving 6 bases unmatched. Germline V lookup: CDR1 SQVTM, CDR2 ANQGSEA. CDR3 nucleotides: TGCAGCGTTAGGACAGGGATCCGCTCTGGGGCCAACGTCCTGACTTTC. It codes for CSVRTGIRSGANVLTF.

This clonotype was seen at least ten times. CDR3 nucleotides: TGTGCCAGCAGCCTCCCCGGGTCCAAGAAGACCCAGTACTTC. Translating gives CASSLPGSKKTQYF. The chain has TRBV11-1 and TRBJ2-5; unclear D gene. Germline CDR1 is SGHAT and CDR2 is FQDESV (reference sequence). There are 14 residues in the CDR3. V was cut by 5 bases and J by 6 bases, with 16 bases left in between.

Note on this clonotype: Because it lacks the conserved phenylalanine or tryptophan at the end, this CDR3 is likely a read error. The DNA is omitted, as the CDR3 cannot be located on it reliably, and the CDR3 follows TCRdb's listing. The chain links TRBV7-8 to TRBJ2-5; the D call in the table, TRBD1, was not verified against the DNA. The CDR3 comprises 14 residues, both ends counted. The V gene's germline CDR1 is SGHVS and CDR2 FQNEAQ. CDR3 residues: CASSSGLGGYTFGS.

This clonotype has a handful of counts. This may come from a read error, since a much larger clone is one base off. The V and J genes are TRBV12-3 or TRBV12-4 and TRBJ2-1; 8 bases map to TRBD2. The CDR3 loop spans 11 amino acids. After removal of 3 bases from V and 12 bases from J, the junction contained 1 base not matched to a gene. The DNA of the CDR3 is TGTGCCAGCAGTTTCGCGGGGGGGCAGTTCTTC. Translating it yields CASSFAGGQFF.